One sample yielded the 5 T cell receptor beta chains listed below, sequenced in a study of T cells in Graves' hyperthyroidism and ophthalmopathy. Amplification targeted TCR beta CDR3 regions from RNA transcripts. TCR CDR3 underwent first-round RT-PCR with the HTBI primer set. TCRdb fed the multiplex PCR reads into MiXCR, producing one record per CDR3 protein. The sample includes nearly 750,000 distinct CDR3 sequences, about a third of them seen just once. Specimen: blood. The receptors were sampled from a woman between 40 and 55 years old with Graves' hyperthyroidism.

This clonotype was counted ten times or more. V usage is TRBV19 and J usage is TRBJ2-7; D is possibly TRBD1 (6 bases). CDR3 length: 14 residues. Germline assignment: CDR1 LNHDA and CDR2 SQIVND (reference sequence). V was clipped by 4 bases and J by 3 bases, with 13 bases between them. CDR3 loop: CASSTADRNYEQYF. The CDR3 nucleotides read TGTGCCAGTAGTACGGCGGACAGAAACTACGAGCAGTACTTC.

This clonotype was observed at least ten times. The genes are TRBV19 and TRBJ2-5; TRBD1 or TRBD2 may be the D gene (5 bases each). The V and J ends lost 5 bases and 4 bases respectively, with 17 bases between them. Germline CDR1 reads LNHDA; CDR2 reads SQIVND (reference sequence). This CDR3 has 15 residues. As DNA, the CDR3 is TGTGCCAGTAGTCCGTCCTCCGGGACCGGAGAGACCCAGTACTTC. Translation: CASSPSSGTGETQYF.

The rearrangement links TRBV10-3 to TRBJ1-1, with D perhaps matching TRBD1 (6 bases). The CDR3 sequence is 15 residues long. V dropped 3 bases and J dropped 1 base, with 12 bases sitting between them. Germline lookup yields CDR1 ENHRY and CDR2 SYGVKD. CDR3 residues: CAISDRDIENTEAFF. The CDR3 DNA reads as TGTGCCATCAGTGACCGGGACATCGAGAACACTGAAGCTTTCTTT.

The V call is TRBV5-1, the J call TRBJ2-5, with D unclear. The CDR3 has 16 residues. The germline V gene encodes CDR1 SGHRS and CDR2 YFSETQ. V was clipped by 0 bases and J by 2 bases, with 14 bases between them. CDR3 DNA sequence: TGCGCCAGCAGCTTGGGCAATTCGATAACTCAAGAGACCCAGTACTTC. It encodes CASSLGNSITQETQYF.

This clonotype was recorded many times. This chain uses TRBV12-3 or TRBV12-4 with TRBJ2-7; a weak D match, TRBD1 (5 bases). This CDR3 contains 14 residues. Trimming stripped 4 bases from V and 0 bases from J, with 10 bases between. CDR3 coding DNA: TGTGCCAGCAGTTGGGGCAGCAGCTCCTACGAGCAGTACTTC. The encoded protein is CASSWGSSSYEQYF.